Below are 15 T cell receptor beta chains sequenced from a single sample in a study of T cell repertoires in ileal Crohn's disease. Data came from immunoSEQ multiplex PCR; TCRdb stores just in-frame clones and leaves some out. The sample comprises 15,000 to 20,000 clones, under 80% of which are singletons, and approximately 5% rests with the top ten. Material for sequencing was ileal tissue. These receptors came from an adult with Crohn's disease.

Remarks on this clone: Other DNA sequences of this sample code for an identical CDR3. The V and J genes are TRBV5-4 and TRBJ2-3; D is unresolved. This CDR3 has 13 residues. V was shortened by 0 bases and J by 6 bases, with 8 bases between the two germline ends. Looked up from germline, CDR1 is SGHNT and CDR2 is YYREEE (reference sequence). CDR3 region: CASSLAPGDTQYF. For the CDR3, the DNA is TGTGCCAGCAGCTTGGCGCCCGGGGATACGCAGTATTTT.

The chain links TRBV9 to TRBJ2-7; 8 bases fit TRBD1. Germline trimming cut 3 bases from V and 5 bases from J; bases unmatched to any gene: 7. The germline CDR1 and CDR2 sequences are SGDLS and YYNGEE. The CDR3 sequence is 14 residues long. The CDR3 region is CASSGYDRGNEQYF. CDR3 DNA sequence: TGTGCCAGCAGCGGCTACGACAGGGGAAACGAGCAGTACTTC.

The V and J genes are TRBV5-1 and TRBJ1-1; the D gene is possibly TRBD1 (5 bases). V was pared by 4 bases and J by 3 bases, with 7 bases between. Germline V gives CDR1 SGHRS, CDR2 YFSETQ. The CDR3 loop spans 12 amino acids. The CDR3 loop reads CASSGGDTEAFF. The CDR3 DNA follows: TGCGCCAGCAGCGGAGGGGACACTGAAGCTTTCTTT.

The rearrangement uses TRBV19 and TRBJ1-1, with a weak D call TRBD1 (5 bases). CDR3 length: 14 amino acids. Germline CDR1 reads LNHDA; CDR2 reads SQIVND (reference sequence). The V end lost 6 bases, the J end lost 3 bases, and 14 bases lay between the germline ends. CDR3 coding DNA: TGTGCCAGTAGGACTCAGGGTTTGTACACTGAAGCTTTCTTT. Its protein product is CASRTQGLYTEAFF.

The chain couples TRBV2 to TRBJ1-1; TRBD1 is a possible D gene (5 bases). The V gene lost 6 bases and the J gene lost 3 bases, with 14 bases spanning the gap. Germline loops: CDR1 SNHLY, CDR2 FYNNEI. The CDR3 totals 14 residues. Here the CDR3 reads CASRDAGGYTEAFF. The CDR3 DNA sequence: TGTGCCAGCAGGGACGCGGGGGGGTACACTGAAGCTTTCTTT.

The V and J genes are TRBV2 and TRBJ1-4; TRBD1 matches 12 bases. V dropped 6 bases and J dropped 8; count of bases not matched to a gene: 7. This CDR3 region has 15 residues. Germline CDR1 SNHLY, CDR2 FYNNEI. Here the CDR3 reads CASSGTGGSREKLFF. The CDR3 DNA is TGTGCCAGCAGCGGGACAGGGGGCTCAAGAGAAAAACTGTTTTTT.

The rearrangement links TRBV2 to TRBJ2-7, with 9 nucleotides matching TRBD1. After removal of 7 bases from V and 2 bases from J, the junction contained 3 bases not matched to a gene. The CDR3 sequence is 13 residues long. Germline assignment: CDR1 SNHLY and CDR2 FYNNEI. The CDR3 DNA follows: TGTGCCAGCAATGGGGACAGGGCCTACGAGCAGTACTTC. This translates into CASNGDRAYEQYF.

This clone was counted once. The gene calls are TRBV6-4 and TRBJ2-2; possible D gene TRBD2, 5 bases. Per germline, CDR1 MRHNA and CDR2 SNTAGT. V lost 3 bases to trimming and J lost 7 bases, with 9 bases between them. There are 13 residues in the CDR3. The CDR3 DNA reads as TGTGCCAGCAGTGAGTGGGAGAGCGGGGAGCTGTTTTTT. As protein: CASSEWESGELFF.

This clone occurred a few times. The chain is built from TRBV28 and TRBJ2-2, with 7 bases matching TRBD2. After removal of 8 bases from V and 1 base from J, the junction contained 4 bases not matched to a gene. Germline CDR1 reads MDHEN; CDR2 reads SYDVKM. This CDR3 has 14 amino acids. For the CDR3, the DNA is TGTGCCAGCGTGGGAGGGGTGAACACCGGGGAGCTGTTTTTT. Encoded protein: CASVGGVNTGELFF.

This clone was recorded a few times. The chain employs TRBV29-1 and TRBJ1-1; 7 nucleotides agree with TRBD1. From germline, CDR1 is SQVTM and CDR2 ANQGSEA. The CDR3 runs 13 residues. Unmatched junction bases numbered 4, after V lost 6 bases and J lost 0 bases. CDR3 bases: TGCAGCGTCCGAGGACAGGTGAACACTGAAGCTTTCTTT. Protein product: CSVRGQVNTEAFF.

This chain uses TRBV27 with TRBJ1-4; D is uncertain. The CDR3 consists of 16 residues. Trimming pared 3 bases from V and 0 bases from J, leaving 11 bases between. Germline CDR1 MNHEY, CDR2 SMNVEV (reference sequence). CDR3 loop: CASSLMGFATNEKLFF. DNA of the CDR3: TGTGCCAGCAGTTTGATGGGCTTCGCAACTAATGAAAAACTGTTTTTT.

The chain combines TRBV30 with TRBJ1-6, with D possibly being TRBD1 (6 bases). Germline CDR1 GTSNPN, CDR2 SVGIG (reference sequence). V lost 0 bases to trimming and J lost 10 bases, with 10 bases between them. The CDR3 covers 13 residues. CDR3 in amino acids: CAWSVQGNSPLHF. CDR3 bases: TGTGCCTGGAGTGTCCAGGGGAACTCACCCCTCCACTTT.

This chain links TRBV5-1 with TRBJ1-1; TRBD1 matches 7 bases. The junction had 5 bases not matched to a gene; V was cut back by 5 bases and J by 4 bases. The length of the CDR3 is 13 residues. Looked up from germline, CDR1 is SGHRS and CDR2 is YFSETQ. The CDR3 region has the DNA TGCGCCAGCAGAAACGACAGGGTCACTGAAGCTTTCTTT. Protein: CASRNDRVTEAFF.

J is TRBJ2-2 and V is TRBV4-1; TRBD2 matches 11 bases. The V gene end was trimmed by 4 bases and the J gene end by 0 bases; junction bases not matched to a gene: 10. Germline values: CDR1 MGHRA, CDR2 YSYEKL. CDR3 size: 19 residues. The CDR3 region is CASSPPPGLAVTNTGELFF. In nucleotides, the CDR3 is TGCGCCAGCAGCCCCCCTCCGGGACTAGCGGTTACGAACACCGGGGAGCTGTTTTTT.

In nucleotides, the CDR3 is TGTGCCAACGCCGCTGGGCAGGGGACCTCCTACGAGCAGTACTTC. Amino acid sequence: CANAAGQGTSYEQYF. The rearrangement joins TRBV6-1 to TRBJ2-7; maybe TRBD1 (6 bases). The ends were cut back, 10 bases at V and 0 bases at J, with 19 bases in the middle. Germline CDR1 and CDR2: MNHNS and SASEGT. This CDR3 comprises 15 residues.